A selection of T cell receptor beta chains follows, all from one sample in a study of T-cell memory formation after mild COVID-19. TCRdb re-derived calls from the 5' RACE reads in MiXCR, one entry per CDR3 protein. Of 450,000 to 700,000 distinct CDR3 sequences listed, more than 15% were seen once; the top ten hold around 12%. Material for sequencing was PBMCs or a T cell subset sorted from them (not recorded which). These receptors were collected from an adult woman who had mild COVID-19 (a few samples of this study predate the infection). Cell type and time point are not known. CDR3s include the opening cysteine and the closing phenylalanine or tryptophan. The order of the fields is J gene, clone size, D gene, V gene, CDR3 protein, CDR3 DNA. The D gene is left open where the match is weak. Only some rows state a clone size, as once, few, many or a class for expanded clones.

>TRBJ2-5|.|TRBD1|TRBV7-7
CASSLFPRGQVGTQYF
TGTGCCAGCAGCCTATTCCCTCGGGGACAGGTGGGGACCCAGTACTTC
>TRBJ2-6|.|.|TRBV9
CASSVQDTDVAGANVLTF
TGTGCCAGCAGCGTACAGGACACGGACGTAGCTGGGGCCAACGTCCTGACTTTC
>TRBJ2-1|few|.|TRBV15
CATSREVGGLYNEQFF
TGTGCCACCAGCAGAGAGGTAGGAGGCCTATACAATGAGCAGTTCTTC
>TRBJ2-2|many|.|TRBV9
CASSVLVTGELFF
TGTGCCAGCAGCGTACTGGTCACCGGGGAGCTGTTTTTT
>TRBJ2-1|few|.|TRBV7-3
CASSSDKPAGYLMEQFF
TGTGCCAGCAGCTCCGACAAACCGGCGGGATACCTAATGGAGCAGTTCTTC
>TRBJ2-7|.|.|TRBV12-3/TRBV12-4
CASSLTSGLYEQYF
TGTGCCAGCAGTTTAACGAGCGGACTCTACGAGCAGTACTTC
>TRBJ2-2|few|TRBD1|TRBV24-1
CATSDGDRGPGELFF
TGTGCCACCAGTGATGGGGACAGGGGGCCCGGGGAGCTGTTTTTT
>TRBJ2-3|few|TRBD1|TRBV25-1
CASSGGTDRGADTQYF
TGTGCCAGCAGTGGCGGTACGGACAGGGGGGCAGATACGCAGTATTTT
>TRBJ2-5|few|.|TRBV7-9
CASSSRPAQETQYF
TGTGCCAGCAGCTCCAGGCCAGCCCAAGAGACCCAGTACTTC
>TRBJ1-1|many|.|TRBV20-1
CSARTGARAEAFF
TGCAGTGCGAGAACGGGGGCTCGGGCTGAAGCTTTCTTT
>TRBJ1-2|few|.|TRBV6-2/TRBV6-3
CASSYVPTTGYGYTF
TGTGCCAGCAGTTACGTCCCGACCACTGGCTATGGCTACACCTTC
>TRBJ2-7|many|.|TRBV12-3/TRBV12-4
CASSSWYSGEEQYF
TGTGCCAGCAGTTCCTGGTATTCAGGGGAAGAGCAGTACTTC
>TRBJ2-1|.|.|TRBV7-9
CASSSRAGDEQFF
TGTGCCAGCAGCTCGCGTGCGGGCGACGAGCAGTTCTTC
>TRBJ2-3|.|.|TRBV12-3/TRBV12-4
CASRPLSAQGGRDTQYF
TGTGCCAGCCGACCTCTTTCGGCTCAGGGGGGTCGGGATACGCAGTATTTT
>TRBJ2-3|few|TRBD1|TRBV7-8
CASSLVRGTGDTQYF
TGTGCCAGCAGCTTAGTTCGGGGGACAGGGGATACGCAGTATTTT
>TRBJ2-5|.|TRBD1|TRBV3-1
CASSQGRNRGETQYF
TGTGCCAGCAGCCAAGGGAGAAACAGGGGAGAGACCCAGTACTTC
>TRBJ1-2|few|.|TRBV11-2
CASSSRTGPGGYTF
TGTGCCAGCAGCTCCCGGACCGGGCCGGGTGGCTACACCTTC
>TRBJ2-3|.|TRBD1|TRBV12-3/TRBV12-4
CASRGPRAGGLTDTQYF
TGTGCCAGCAGAGGCCCTCGGGCAGGGGGCTTGACAGATACGCAGTATTTT
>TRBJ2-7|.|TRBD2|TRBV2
CASTPGGSDYEQYF
TGTGCCAGCACCCCCGGGGGGTCAGACTACGAGCAGTACTTC
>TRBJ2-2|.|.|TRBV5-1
CASQDRDVANTGELFF
TGCGCCAGCCAAGACCGGGACGTCGCGAACACCGGGGAGCTGTTTTTT
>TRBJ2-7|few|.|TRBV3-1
CASSQGPAEQYF
TGTGCCAGCAGCCAAGGACCTGCCGAGCAGTACTTC
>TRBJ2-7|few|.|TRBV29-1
CSVEAQGGTYEQYF
TGCAGCGTTGAAGCCCAGGGTGGGACCTACGAGCAGTACTTC
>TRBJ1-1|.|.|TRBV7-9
CASSYDGTEAFF
TGTGCCAGCAGCTACGACGGCACTGAAGCTTTCTTT
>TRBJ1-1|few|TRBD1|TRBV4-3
CASSQDLDRALTEAFF
TGCGCCAGCAGCCAAGACTTAGACAGGGCCCTCACTGAAGCTTTCTTT
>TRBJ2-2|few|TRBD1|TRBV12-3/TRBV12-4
CASSQGDSSTGELFF
TGTGCCAGCTCCCAGGGGGACAGCTCCACCGGGGAGCTGTTTTTT
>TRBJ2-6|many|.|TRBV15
CATSRDRGGANVLTF
TGTGCCACCAGCAGAGACAGGGGTGGGGCCAACGTCCTGACTTTC
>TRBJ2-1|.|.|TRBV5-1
CASSQAGVHLYNEQFF
TGCGCCAGCAGCCAAGCAGGGGTCCACCTCTACAATGAGCAGTTCTTC
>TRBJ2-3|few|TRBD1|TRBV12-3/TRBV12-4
CASSRQGYGTQYF
TGTGCCAGCAGTAGACAGGGTTATGGCACGCAGTATTTT
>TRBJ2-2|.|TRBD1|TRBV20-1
CSAPGQGLRSGELFF
TGCAGTGCTCCAGGACAGGGCCTGCGTAGCGGGGAGCTGTTTTTT
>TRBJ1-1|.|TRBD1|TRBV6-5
CASSGTGYNTEAFF
TGTGCCAGCAGTGGGACAGGGTATAACACTGAAGCTTTCTTT
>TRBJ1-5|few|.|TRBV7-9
CASTWGDQPQHF
TGTGCCAGCACCTGGGGGGATCAGCCCCAGCATTTT
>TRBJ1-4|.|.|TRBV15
CATSREGSNEKLFF
TGTGCCACCAGCAGAGAAGGGTCTAATGAAAAACTGTTTTTT
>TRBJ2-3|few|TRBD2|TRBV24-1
CATSDYGLAGGRGDTQYF
TGTGCCACCAGTGATTATGGACTAGCGGGAGGCCGGGGAGATACGCAGTATTTT
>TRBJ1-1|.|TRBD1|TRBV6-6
CASSRPQIADRGAEAFF
TGTGCCAGCAGTCGACCCCAGATCGCGGACAGGGGCGCTGAAGCTTTCTTT
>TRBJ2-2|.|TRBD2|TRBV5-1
CASSRGTTPDQGELFF
TGCGCCAGCAGCCGGGGGACTACCCCAGATCAAGGGGAGCTGTTTTTT
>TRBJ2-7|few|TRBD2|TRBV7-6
CASSLGGTSVNEQYF
TGTGCCAGCAGCTTAGGTGGGACTAGTGTCAACGAGCAGTACTTC
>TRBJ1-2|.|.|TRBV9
CASSATGGGNYGYTF
TGTGCCAGCAGCGCGACAGGTGGGGGTAACTATGGCTACACCTTC
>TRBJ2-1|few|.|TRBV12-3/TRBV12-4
CASIRTPINEQFF
TGTGCCAGCATTAGGACGCCAATCAATGAGCAGTTCTTC
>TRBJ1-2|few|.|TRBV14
CASSQDLEDGYTF
TGTGCCAGCAGCCAAGATCTTGAAGATGGCTACACCTTC
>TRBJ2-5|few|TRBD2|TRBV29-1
CSVLAGGEETQYF
TGCAGCGTCCTAGCGGGGGGGGAAGAGACCCAGTACTTC
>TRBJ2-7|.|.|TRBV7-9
CASSLSGPNEQYF
TGTGCCAGCAGCTTGTCGGGACCAAACGAGCAGTACTTC
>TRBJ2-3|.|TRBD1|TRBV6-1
CASILTGGRNTDTQYF
TGTGCCAGCATTTTGACAGGGGGCCGGAACACAGATACGCAGTATTTT
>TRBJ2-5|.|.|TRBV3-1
CASIDSGGIQETQYF
TGTGCCAGCATCGACTCCGGGGGTATACAAGAGACCCAGTACTTC
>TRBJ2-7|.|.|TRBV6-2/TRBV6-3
CASSYSIMGNLSQHRIYEQYF
TGTGCCAGCAGTTACTCGATCATGGGGAACCTATCGCAACACCGAATCTACGAGCAGTACTTC
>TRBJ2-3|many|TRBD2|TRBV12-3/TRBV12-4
CASSSRMTSGTSTDTQYF
TGTGCCAGCAGTTCCAGGATGACTAGCGGGACTAGCACAGATACGCAGTATTTT
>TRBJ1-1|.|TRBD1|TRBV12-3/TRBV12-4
CASSLLTGSVTEAFF
TGTGCCAGCAGTTTGTTGACAGGGTCGGTCACTGAAGCTTTCTTT
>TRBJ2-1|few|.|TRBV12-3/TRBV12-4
CASSFFRVGNEQFF
TGTGCCAGCAGTTTCTTCAGGGTGGGCAATGAGCAGTTCTTC
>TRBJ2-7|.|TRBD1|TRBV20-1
CSASPTGNPYEQYF
TGCAGTGCTAGTCCGACAGGGAACCCCTACGAGCAGTACTTC
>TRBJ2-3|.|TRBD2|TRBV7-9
CASSLSGGRDTQYF
TGTGCCAGCAGCTTGTCTGGCGGGAGAGATACGCAGTATTTT
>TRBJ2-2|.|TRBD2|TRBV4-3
CASSQVRGLASPGELFF
TGCGCCAGCAGCCAAGTAAGAGGACTAGCGTCCCCCGGGGAGCTGTTTTTT
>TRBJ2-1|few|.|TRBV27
CASSFLGAGDNEQFF
TGTGCCAGCAGTTTTCTGGGTGCCGGTGACAATGAGCAGTTCTTC
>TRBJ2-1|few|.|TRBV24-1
CATAGEGYNEQFF
TGTGCCACCGCCGGAGAGGGGTACAATGAGCAGTTCTTC
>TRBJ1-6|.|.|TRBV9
CASSVGDGMYNSPLHF
TGTGCCAGCAGCGTAGGGGATGGGATGTATAATTCACCCCTCCACTTT
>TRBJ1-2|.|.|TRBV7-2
CASSFVGENYGYTF
TGTGCCAGCAGCTTCGTCGGAGAGAACTATGGCTACACCTTC